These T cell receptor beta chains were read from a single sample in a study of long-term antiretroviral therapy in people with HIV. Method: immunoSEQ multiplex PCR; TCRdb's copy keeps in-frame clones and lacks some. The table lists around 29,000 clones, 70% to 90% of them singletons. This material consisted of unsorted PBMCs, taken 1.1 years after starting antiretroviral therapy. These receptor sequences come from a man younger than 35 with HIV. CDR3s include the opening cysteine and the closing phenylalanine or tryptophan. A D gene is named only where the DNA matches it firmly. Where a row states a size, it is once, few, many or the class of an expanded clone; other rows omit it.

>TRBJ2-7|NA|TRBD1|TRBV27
TGTGCCAGCAGTGGGACAGACTACTCCTACGAGCAGTACTTC
CASSGTDYSYEQYF
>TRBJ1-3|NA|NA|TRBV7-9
TGTGCCAGCAGCCCGGCAGGTGGAAACACCATATATTTT
CASSPAGGNTIYF
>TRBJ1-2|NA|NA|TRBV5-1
TGCGCCAGCAGCCGCGGGACCGCGTATGGCTACACCTTC
CASSRGTAYGYTF
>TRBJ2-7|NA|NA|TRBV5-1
TGCGCCAGCAGCTTTAACCAGGACTACGAGCAGTACTTC
CASSFNQDYEQYF
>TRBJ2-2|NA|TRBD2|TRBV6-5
TGTGCCAGCTCTAGCGGACCCACCGGGGAGCTGTTTTTT
CASSSGPTGELFF
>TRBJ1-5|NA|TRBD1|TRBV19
TGTGCCAGTAGTCCAGACAGGGGGCGCAGGGGCAATCAGCCCCAGCATTTT
CASSPDRGRRGNQPQHF
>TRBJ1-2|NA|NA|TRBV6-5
TGTGCCAGCAGTCTCCGCACCCCCCTCTATGGCTACACCTTC
CASSLRTPLYGYTF
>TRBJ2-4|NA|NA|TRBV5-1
TGCGCCAGCAGCCGAGGAGGGGGCCGGGAAAACATTCAGTACTTC
CASSRGGGRENIQYF
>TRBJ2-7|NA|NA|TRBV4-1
TGCGCCAGCAGCCAAGCGTCCGGGACACCTCACGAGCAGTACTTC
CASSQASGTPHEQYF
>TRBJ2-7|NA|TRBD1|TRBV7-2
TGTGCCAGCAGCGGGACAGGGGTCTCCTACGAGCAGTACTTC
CASSGTGVSYEQYF
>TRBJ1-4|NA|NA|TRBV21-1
TGTGCCAGCCGCCGGGACAGGGTAAATGAAAAACTGTTTTTT
CASRRDRVNEKLFF
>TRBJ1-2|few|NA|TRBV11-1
TGTGCCAGCAGCTCTCGGACGCCTGACAATGGCTACACCTTC
CASSSRTPDNGYTF
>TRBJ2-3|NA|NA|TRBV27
TGTGCCAGCAGTTTACGGCCGGTCAGAGCGGATACGCAGTATTTT
CASSLRPVRADTQYF
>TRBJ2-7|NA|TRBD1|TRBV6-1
TGTGCCAGCAGTGTGGTTCAGGGGGACTCCTACGAGCAGTACTTC
CASSVVQGDSYEQYF
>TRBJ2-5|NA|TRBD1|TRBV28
TGTGCCAGCACGTCTGGACAGGGGGCTCGGGAGACCCAGTACTTC
CASTSGQGARETQYF
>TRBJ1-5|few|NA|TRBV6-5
TGTGCCAGCGGAGCCAGAAATCAGCCCCAGCATTTT
CASGARNQPQHF
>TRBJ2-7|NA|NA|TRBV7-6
TGTGCCAGCAGCCAGACAGAACCTGCCTACGAGCAGTACTTC
CASSQTEPAYEQYF
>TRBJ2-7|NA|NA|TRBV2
TGTGCCAGCAACACCAACCCGGACAACGAGCAGTACTTC
CASNTNPDNEQYF
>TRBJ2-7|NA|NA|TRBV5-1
TGCGCCAGCAGCCAGGGGGGGCTGTCCTACGAGCAGTACTTC
CASSQGGLSYEQYF
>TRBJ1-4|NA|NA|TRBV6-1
TGTGCCAGCAGTGCCGAAAAACTCGGACGGGGCAATGAAAAACTGTTTTTT
CASSAEKLGRGNEKLFF
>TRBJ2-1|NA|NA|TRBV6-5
TGTGCCAGCAGTTCCCCGTCCGGAAATAACAATGAGCAGTTCTTC
CASSSPSGNNNEQFF
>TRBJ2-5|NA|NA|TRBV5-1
TGCGCCAGCAGCTTAATCCCAGGGAAACACCAAGAGACCCAGTACTTC
CASSLIPGKHQETQYF
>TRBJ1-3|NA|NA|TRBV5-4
TGTGCCAGCAGCTTGTTGGGGGCGTTCGGAAACACCATATATTTT
CASSLLGAFGNTIYF
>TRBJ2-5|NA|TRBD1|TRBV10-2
TGCGCCAGCAGTGGGACAGGGATTCAAGAGACCCAGTACTTC
CASSGTGIQETQYF
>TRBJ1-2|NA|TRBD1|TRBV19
TGTGCCAGTAGTAGATGGCCGCAACAGGGGGCTCGAGGCTACACCTTC
CASSRWPQQGARGYTF
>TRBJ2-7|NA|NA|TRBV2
TGTGCCAGCCTGGGTCCGCCTGCCTACGAGCAGTACTTC
CASLGPPAYEQYF
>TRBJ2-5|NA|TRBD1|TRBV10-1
TGCGCCAGCATCTCGACAGGGATCCAAGAGACCCAGTACTTC
CASISTGIQETQYF
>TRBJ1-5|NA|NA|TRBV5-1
TGCGCCAGCAGCTTATTCCCTGGGGTTGACCAGCCCCAGCATTTT
CASSLFPGVDQPQHF
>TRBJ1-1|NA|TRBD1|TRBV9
TGTGCCAGCAGCGCAACCGGGACAGTGAACACTGAAGCTTTCTTT
CASSATGTVNTEAFF
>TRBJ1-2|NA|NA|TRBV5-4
TGTGCCAGCAGCCCGCCTCGGGGGACCTATGGCTACACCTTC
CASSPPRGTYGYTF
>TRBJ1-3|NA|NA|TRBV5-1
TGCGCCAGCAGCGTCTCGACTGTCTTCGGCTCTGGAAACACCATATATTTT
CASSVSTVFGSGNTIYF
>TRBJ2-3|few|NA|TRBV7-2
TGTGCCAGCAGCCCCTTCCGCACAGATACGCAGTATTTT
CASSPFRTDTQYF
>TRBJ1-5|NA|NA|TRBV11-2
TGTGCCAGCAGCCTCGGTGGCGGAGACAATCAGCCCCAGCATTTT
CASSLGGGDNQPQHF
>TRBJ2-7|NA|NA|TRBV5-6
TGTGCCAGCAGCTTCGGGACGGGCTACTACGAGCAGTACTTC
CASSFGTGYYEQYF
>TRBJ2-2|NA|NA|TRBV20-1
TGCAGTGTCAGCTCCGGGGAGCTGTTTTTT
CSVSSGELFF
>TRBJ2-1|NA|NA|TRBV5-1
TGCGCCAGCAGGCGGGACTCCTACAATGAGCAGTTCTTC
CASRRDSYNEQFF
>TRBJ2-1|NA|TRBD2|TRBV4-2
TGTGCCAGCAGCCAAGCCGTCCGTCTAGCGGGGGGGGCCAATGAGCAGTTCTTC
CASSQAVRLAGGANEQFF
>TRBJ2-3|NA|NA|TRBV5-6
TGTGCCAGCAGCTGGGCAAGGGATACGCAGTATTTT
CASSWARDTQYF
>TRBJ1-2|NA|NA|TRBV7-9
TGTGCCAGCAGCTTCTCGGGACGGATGAACTATGGCTACACCTTC
CASSFSGRMNYGYTF
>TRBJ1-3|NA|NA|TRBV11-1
TGTGCCAGCAGCGCTCCGACAGGAGGAAACACCATATATTTT
CASSAPTGGNTIYF
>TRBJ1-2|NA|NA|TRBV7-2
TGTGCCAGCAGCGGTACAGGAGTTACCTATGGCTACACCTTC
CASSGTGVTYGYTF
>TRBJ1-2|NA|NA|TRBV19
TGTGCCAGTAAGTTTCACAGAGCTAACTATGGCTACACCTTC
CASKFHRANYGYTF
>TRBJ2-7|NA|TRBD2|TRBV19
TGTGCCAGTAGTACACCCGGGAGGTCCTACGAGCAGTACTTC
CASSTPGRSYEQYF
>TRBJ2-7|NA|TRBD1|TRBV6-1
TGTGCCAGCAGTGAAGCTAGGGCAGGGGGCCCCTACGAGCAGTACTTC
CASSEARAGGPYEQYF
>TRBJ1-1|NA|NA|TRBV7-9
TGTGCCAGCAGCATAGACAGAAATGAAGCTTTCTTT
CASSIDRNEAFF
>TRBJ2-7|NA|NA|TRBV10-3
TGTGCCATCAGTGAGTGGCCACTACGCTCTTACGAGCAGTACTTC
CAISEWPLRSYEQYF
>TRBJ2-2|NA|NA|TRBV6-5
TGTGCCAGCGGTAACGGGGGGGAGCTGTTTTTT
CASGNGGELFF
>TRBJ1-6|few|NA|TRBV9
TGTGCCAGCAGCGCCTTTCGGGAAGGGTCGGCACCCCTCCACTTT
CASSAFREGSAPLHF
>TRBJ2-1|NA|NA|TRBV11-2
TGTGCCAGCAGCTTAGCCCACCGGGACACCCAGCAGTTCTTC
CASSLAHRDTQQFF
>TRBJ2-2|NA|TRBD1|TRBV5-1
TGCGCCAGCAGCGGACAGGTTCCCGAAACCACCGGGGAGCTGTTTTTT
CASSGQVPETTGELFF
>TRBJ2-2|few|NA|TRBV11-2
TGTGCCAGCAGCTTAGATCCCGGGGAGCTGTTTTTT
CASSLDPGELFF
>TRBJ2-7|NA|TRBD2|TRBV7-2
TGTGCCAGCGGCCTCCAAAAGCGGGAGGTTGAAGAGCAGTACTTC
CASGLQKREVEEQYF
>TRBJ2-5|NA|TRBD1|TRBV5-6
TGTGCCAGCAGCTTGGCCCCAGCAGGGGGCAGGGAGACCCAGTACTTC
CASSLAPAGGRETQYF
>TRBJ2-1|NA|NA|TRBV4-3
TGCGCCAGCAGCCAAGAGTGGGTGCAGACGGCCTACAATGAGCAGTTCTTC
CASSQEWVQTAYNEQFF
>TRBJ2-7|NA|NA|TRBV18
TGTGCCAGCTCACCAGTAGACGGCAGCTCCTACGAGCAGTACTTC
CASSPVDGSSYEQYF
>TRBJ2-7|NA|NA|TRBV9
TGTGCCAGCAGCGTAACGGGCCAAGGACCCTACGAGCAGTACTTC
CASSVTGQGPYEQYF
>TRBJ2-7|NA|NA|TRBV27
TGTGCCAGCAGTTTCGCACAGGGAACCTACGAGCAGTACTTC
CASSFAQGTYEQYF